A single sample is the source of the 7 T cell receptor beta chains below, sequenced in a study of somatic mutations in cytotoxic T cells in rheumatoid arthritis. This table comes from immunoSEQ multiplex PCR, and its TCRdb copy is limited to in-frame clones, with some not included. The table includes about 7,000 clones, 75% detected once. Input material: CD8+ T cells sorted from blood. All receptors come from an adult with rheumatoid arthritis.

CDR3 DNA: TGTGCCACCAGCAGCGTGGGAACAGGGCCCCAAGAGACCCAGTACTTC. It translates to CATSSVGTGPQETQYF. The V call is TRBV15, the J call TRBJ2-5; tentatively, D is TRBD1 (6 bases). This CDR3 contains 16 residues. Germline CDR1 and CDR2: LNHNV and YYDKDF (reference sequence). Deletions cut 3 bases from V and 1 base from J, with 15 bases between.

The J gene is TRBJ1-4, the V gene TRBV19; maybe TRBD1 (5 bases). The CDR3 loop spans 15 amino acids. Germline V gene lookup returns CDR1 LNHDA and CDR2 SQIVND (reference sequence). The V end lost 1 base, the J end lost 0 bases, and 6 bases lay between the germline ends. The CDR3 region has the DNA TGTGCCAGTAGTATAGGGGACGCAACTAATGAAAAACTGTTTTTT. Amino acids: CASSIGDATNEKLFF.

The chain couples TRBV9 to TRBJ1-2; 8 positions match TRBD1. Germline loops: CDR1 SGDLS, CDR2 YYNGEE. Trimming removed 0 bases from V and 0 bases from J; junction bases left unmatched: 7. The CDR3 runs 17 residues. The CDR3 region has the DNA TGTGCCAGCAGCGTAGAGCAGGGGGCTAATACTAACTATGGCTACACCTTC. This encodes CASSVEQGANTNYGYTF.

This clone is labeled as medium-sized. J is TRBJ2-1 and V is TRBV19, with 8 bases matching TRBD2. This CDR3 is 14 amino acids long. Germline CDR1 is LNHDA and CDR2 is SQIVND (reference sequence). Germline trimming cut 7 bases from V and 7 bases from J; bases unmatched to any gene: 9. The CDR3 nucleotides are TGTGCCAGTACCTGGGGGCGGGGGGTTAATGAGCAGTTCTTC. It specifies CASTWGRGVNEQFF.

This chain joins TRBV27 and TRBJ1-1; maybe TRBD1 (5 bases). CDR1 and CDR2 from the germline V gene are MNHEY and SMNVEV (reference sequence). This CDR3 contains 15 residues. Trimming pared 7 bases from V and 1 base from J, leaving 16 bases between. DNA of the CDR3: TGTGCCAGCACCGCGGGCAAGGGGACGAACACTGAAGCTTTCTTT. Translated, it gives CASTAGKGTNTEAFF.

V and J are TRBV7-6 and TRBJ2-2, with no clear D. Germline V gene lookup returns CDR1 SGHVS and CDR2 FNYEAQ. Trimming pared 5 bases from V and 5 bases from J, leaving 6 bases between. The CDR3 consists of 12 residues. DNA for the CDR3: TGTGCCAGCAGCCCTGGGACCGGGGAGCTGTTTTTT. This sequence encodes CASSPGTGELFF.

The genes are TRBV27 and TRBJ2-7; 13 positions match TRBD2. Germline-derived CDR1 and CDR2 are MNHEY and SMNVEV (reference sequence). The V and J ends lost 7 bases and 6 bases, in that order; junction bases with no gene match: 6. The CDR3 length is 14 residues. CDR3: CASTTGTSGAEQYF. The CDR3 DNA sequence: TGTGCCAGCACCACCGGGACTAGCGGGGCCGAGCAGTACTTC.